The T cell receptor beta chain described here comes from a study of high-grade serous ovarian cancer treatment subgroups. Study context: Samples averaged 14,192 reads and about 7,100 unique TCR beta rearrangements.

Study results and caveats: CDR1 and CDR2 were left unanalyzed; analyses focused on CDR3. Repertoire similarity ranged roughly 0.1 to 0.85 between tumors of one patient. TCR relatedness rose with neoantigen level and trended with mutation load.

TCRdb keeps only in-frame clones here, not all; method: immunoSEQ multiplex PCR. The sample shows around 9,300 clones, about 70% of them seen only once. Tumor samples were obtained before definitive surgery or chemotherapy. As concerns this clone: Its antigen remains unidentified.

Germline loops: CDR1 SGHRS, CDR2 YFSETQ. V was trimmed by 5 bases and J by 2 bases, leaving 9 bases between them. The CDR3 loop spans 13 amino acids. The receptor's source is a human donor with high-grade serous ovarian cancer. What was sequenced was tumor tissue. The V call is TRBV5-1, the J call TRBJ2-3; tentatively, D is TRBD2 (5 bases). The CDR3 DNA reads as TGCGCCAGCAGTATGAGGGTCACAGATACGCAGTATTTT. It yields the protein CASSMRVTDTQYF.